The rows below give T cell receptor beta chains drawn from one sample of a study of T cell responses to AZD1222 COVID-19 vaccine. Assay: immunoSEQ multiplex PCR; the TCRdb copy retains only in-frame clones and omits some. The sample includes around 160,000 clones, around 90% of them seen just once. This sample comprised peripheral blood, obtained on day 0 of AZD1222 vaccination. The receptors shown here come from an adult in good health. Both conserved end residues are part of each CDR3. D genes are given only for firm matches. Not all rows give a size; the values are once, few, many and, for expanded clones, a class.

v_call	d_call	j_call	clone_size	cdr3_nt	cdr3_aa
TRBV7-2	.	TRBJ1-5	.	TGTGCCAGCAGCTTTAAGGCAGACAATCAGCCCCAGCATTTT	CASSFKADNQPQHF
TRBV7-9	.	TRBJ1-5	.	TGTGCCAGCAGCTTAATAGGAGGGTTGGGGCAGCCCCAGCATTTT	CASSLIGGLGQPQHF
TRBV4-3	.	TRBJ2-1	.	TGCGCCAGCAGCCAGGATTACAATGAGCAGTTCTTC	CASSQDYNEQFF
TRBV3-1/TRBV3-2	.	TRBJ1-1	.	TGTGCCAGCAGCCAAAGCGGGAGGAAGGATGCTTTCTTT	CASSQSGRKDAFF
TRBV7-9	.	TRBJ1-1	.	TGTGCCAGCAGCGACGCATTGGACAGGAACACTGAAGCTTTCTTT	CASSDALDRNTEAFF
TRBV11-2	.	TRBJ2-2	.	TGTGCCAGCAGCTTAATTCCCTATGGGGGAAGTGTAAACACCGGGGAGCTGTTTTTT	CASSLIPYGGSVNTGELFF
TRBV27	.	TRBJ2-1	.	TGTGCCAGCAGTACGATCTGGGGGGGCCGGGGTAATGAGCAGTTCTTC	CASSTIWGGRGNEQFF
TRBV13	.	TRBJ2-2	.	TGTGCCAGCAGCCCTCGGATGGGCGGGGAGCTGTTTTTT	CASSPRMGGELFF
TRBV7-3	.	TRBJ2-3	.	TGTGCCAGCAGCCTAGTGGGGGGTTTCACAGATACGCAGTATTTT	CASSLVGGFTDTQYF
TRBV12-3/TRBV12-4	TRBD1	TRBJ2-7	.	TGTGCCAGCATGACAGGGGCGTCCTACGAGCAGTACTTC	CASMTGASYEQYF
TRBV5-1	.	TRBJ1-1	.	TGCGCCAGCAGCTTGGCGGGAGGGATGAACACTGAAGCTTTCTTT	CASSLAGGMNTEAFF
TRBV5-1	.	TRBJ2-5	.	TGCGCCAGCAGCTCGCCGGGACGGCAAGAGACCCAGTACTTC	CASSSPGRQETQYF
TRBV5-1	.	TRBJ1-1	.	TGCGCCAGCAGTCCCATGACAGACTCTACTGAAGCTTTCTTT	CASSPMTDSTEAFF
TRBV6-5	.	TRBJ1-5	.	TGTGCCAGCAGTCCATTGCAGCCCAATCAGCCCCAGCATTTT	CASSPLQPNQPQHF
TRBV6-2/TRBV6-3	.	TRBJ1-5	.	TGTGCCAGCAGTTACGTCGGGGGAGGGAATCAGCCCCAGCATTTT	CASSYVGGGNQPQHF
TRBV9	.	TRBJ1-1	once	TGTGCCAGCAGCGTAGGCAGGAACACTGAAGCTTTCTTT	CASSVGRNTEAFF
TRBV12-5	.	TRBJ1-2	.	TGTGCTAGTGGTTTGGTAGCGTTTAGGGGCTACACCTTC	CASGLVAFRGYTF
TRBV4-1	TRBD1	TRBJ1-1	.	TGCGCCAGCAGCACTAGTTCAGGGGGCGGGTTCACGAACACTGAAGCTTTCTTT	CASSTSSGGGFTNTEAFF
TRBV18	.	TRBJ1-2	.	TGTGCCAGCTCAGCACAGGGAAACTATGGCTACACCTTC	CASSAQGNYGYTF
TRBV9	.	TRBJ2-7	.	TGTGCCAGCAGCGTAGGCGGTTCCTACGAGCAGTACTTC	CASSVGGSYEQYF
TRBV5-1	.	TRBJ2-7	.	TGCGCCAGCAGCTGGGGGGAGCAGTACTTC	CASSWGEQYF
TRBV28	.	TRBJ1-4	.	TGTGCCAGCAGTTCTCCAGGGCGACCGAATGAAAAACTGTTTTTT	CASSSPGRPNEKLFF
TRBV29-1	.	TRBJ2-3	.	TGCAGCGTTGCTGGGACATTAACAGATACGCAGTATTTT	CSVAGTLTDTQYF
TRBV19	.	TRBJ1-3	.	TGTGCCAGTAGTATAGCTTCCGGGATGCTCGGAAACACCATATATTTT	CASSIASGMLGNTIYF
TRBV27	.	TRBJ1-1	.	TGTGCCAGCAGGCAGGGCAACACTGAAGCTTTCTTT	CASRQGNTEAFF
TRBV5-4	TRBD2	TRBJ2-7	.	TGTGCCAGCAGGGGAGTGGCGGGAGCGGGGGACGAGCAGTACTTC	CASRGVAGAGDEQYF
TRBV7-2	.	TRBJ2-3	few	TGTGCCAGCAGCTTTGGCCACACAGATACGCAGTATTTT	CASSFGHTDTQYF
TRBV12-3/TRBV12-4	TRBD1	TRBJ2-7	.	TGTGCCAGCAGTTCCCGACAGGGATCCGAGCAGTACTTC	CASSSRQGSEQYF
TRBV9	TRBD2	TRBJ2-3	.	TGTGCCAGCAGCCCTGGGACTAGCCAGCTCACAGATACGCAGTATTTT	CASSPGTSQLTDTQYF
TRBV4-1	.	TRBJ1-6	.	TGCGCCAGCAGCCAGGACAGTAATTCACCCCTCCACTTT	CASSQDSNSPLHF
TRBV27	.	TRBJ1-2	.	TGTGCCAGCGGAAGCACAAGACAGCTATCTTTGGGCTACACCTTC	CASGSTRQLSLGYTF
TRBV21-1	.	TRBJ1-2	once	TGTGCCAGCAGCAAAGTTCCAACAAGAAATGGCTACACCTTC	CASSKVPTRNGYTF
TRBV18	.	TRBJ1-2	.	TGTGCCAGCTCACCGGGGGGACGCTATGGCTACACCTTC	CASSPGGRYGYTF
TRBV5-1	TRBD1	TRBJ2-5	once	TGCGCCAGCAGCTTGCAGGGGGCACCGGTATTGACAGAGACCCAGTACTTC	CASSLQGAPVLTETQYF
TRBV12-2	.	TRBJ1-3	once	TGTGCAAGTCGCTTAGTCAGAGGTCAGGGCCCACAGTTAGGGGGAAACACCATATATTTT	CASRLVRGQGPQLGGNTIYF
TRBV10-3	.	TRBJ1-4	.	TGTGCCATCACCGGACAGCTTAATGAAAAACTGTTTTTT	CAITGQLNEKLFF
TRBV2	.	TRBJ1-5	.	TGTGCCAGCAGGGGGACGGGTGGGCAGCCCCAGCATTTT	CASRGTGGQPQHF
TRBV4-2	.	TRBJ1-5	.	TGTGCCAGCAGCGGGTTAGGGGATCAGCCCCAGCATTTT	CASSGLGDQPQHF
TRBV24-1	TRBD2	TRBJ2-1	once	TGTGCCACCAGTGAGCGGACTAGCGGGAGTCTCTACAATGAGCAGTTCTTC	CATSERTSGSLYNEQFF
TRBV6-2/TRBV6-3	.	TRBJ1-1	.	TGTGCCAGCAGGTACAGGGAGAACACTGAAGCTTTCTTT	CASRYRENTEAFF
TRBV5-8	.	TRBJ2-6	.	TGTGCCAGCAGCTTGGTAACAGGGCTTGGGGCCAACGTCCTGACTTTC	CASSLVTGLGANVLTF
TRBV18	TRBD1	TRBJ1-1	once	TGTGCCAGCTCAGCACCCAACAGGGGTTCTGAAGCTTTCTTT	CASSAPNRGSEAFF
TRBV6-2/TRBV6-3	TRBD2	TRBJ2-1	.	TGTGCCAGCAGTATGACTAGCAGCCTATACCCCTACAATGAGCAGTTCTTC	CASSMTSSLYPYNEQFF
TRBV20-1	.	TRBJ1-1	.	TGCAGTGCCGACGGGTCCACTGAAGCTTTCTTT	CSADGSTEAFF
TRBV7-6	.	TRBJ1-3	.	TGTGCCAGCAGCTTATCTTCCGTCCCTGGAAACACCATATATTTT	CASSLSSVPGNTIYF
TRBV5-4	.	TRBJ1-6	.	TGTGCCAGCAGCTTGGACAGGGTGTCACCCCTCCACTTT	CASSLDRVSPLHF
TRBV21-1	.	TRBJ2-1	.	TGTGCCAGCAGCTCCCTAGCGGGGGGGCCCAATGAGCAGTTCTTC	CASSSLAGGPNEQFF
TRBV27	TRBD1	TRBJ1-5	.	TGTGCCAGCAGTCCACAGGGGTTTCATCAGCCCCAGCATTTT	CASSPQGFHQPQHF
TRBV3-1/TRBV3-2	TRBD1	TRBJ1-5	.	TGTGCCAGCAGCCACCCAGGACAGGGGGCGCCTAATCAGCCCCAGCATTTT	CASSHPGQGAPNQPQHF
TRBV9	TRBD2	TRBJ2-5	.	TGTGCCAGCAGCGCTCCCGGGAGGGGTGGGGATAGAGAGACCCAGTACTTC	CASSAPGRGGDRETQYF
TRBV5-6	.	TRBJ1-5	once	TGTGCCAGCAGCTCGGGTGGGTCGGGAGCCCAGCATTTT	CASSSGGSGAQHF
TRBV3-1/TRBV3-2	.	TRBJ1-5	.	TGTGCCAGCAGAAATTTAAACGTTCAGCCCCAGCATTTT	CASRNLNVQPQHF
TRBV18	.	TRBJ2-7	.	TGTGCCAGCGCCCAATCCCAGGGACACGGTAACTACGAGCAGTACTTC	CASAQSQGHGNYEQYF
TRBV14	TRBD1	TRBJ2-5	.	TGTGCCAGCAGCCTGCTCGGACAGGGAGGAGAGACCCAGTACTTC	CASSLLGQGGETQYF
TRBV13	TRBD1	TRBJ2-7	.	TGTGCCAGCAGCTTCCAGGACAGGGATGCCAACGAGCAGTACTTC	CASSFQDRDANEQYF
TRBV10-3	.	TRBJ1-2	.	TGTGCCATCAGTGAGGGGGGAAATGGCTACACCTTC	CAISEGGNGYTF
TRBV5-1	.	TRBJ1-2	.	TGCGCCAGCAGCTTGGCCGACAGGTCTTGGGATGGCTACACCTTC	CASSLADRSWDGYTF
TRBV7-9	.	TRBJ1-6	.	TGTGCCAGCAGCCGTGACGCACTGCGTCTTTCACCCCTCCACTTT	CASSRDALRLSPLHF
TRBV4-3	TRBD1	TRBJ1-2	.	TGCGCCAGCAGTCCGGGACAGGCTAACTATGGCTACACCTTC	CASSPGQANYGYTF
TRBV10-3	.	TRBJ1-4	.	TGTGCCTCCTCCCTTTCGGGCCAAAAACTGTTTTTT	CASSLSGQKLFF